Shown below are 18 T cell receptor beta chains from a single sample sequenced in a study of blood T cell repertoires in COVID-19. Data came from immunoSEQ multiplex PCR; TCRdb stores just in-frame clones and leaves some out. Found here are tens of thousands of clones, approximately 85% of them singletons; the top ten hold 15% to 20%. The material sequenced was peripheral blood. These receptors all stem from a human donor in a cohort sampled during active COVID-19.

The rearrangement links TRBV20-1 to TRBJ1-1, with 7 bases fitting TRBD1. The CDR3 loop spans 14 amino acids. Per germline, CDR1 DFQATT and CDR2 SNEGSKA (reference sequence). Trimming at V came to 3 bases and at J to 11 bases, leaving 15 bases not matched to a gene. CDR3 coding DNA: TGCAGTGCTAGTGGGATGAGAAGGGGGCGAGAGGCTTTCTTT. It encodes CSASGMRRGREAFF.

The gene calls are TRBV2 and TRBJ1-3; the D is unclear. Per the germline V gene, CDR1 is SNHLY and CDR2 is FYNNEI. This CDR3 has 11 residues. Trimming pared 5 bases from V and 6 bases from J, leaving 5 bases between. The CDR3 DNA reads as TGTGCCAGCAGTCTTCTAAACACCATATATTTT. Residues: CASSLLNTIYF. Looking up the rest from reference TRBV2 and TRBJ1-3 gives the full variable domain: EPEVTQTPSHQVTQMGQEVILRCVPISNHLYFYWYRQILGQKVEFLVSFYNNEISEKSEIFDDQFSVERPDGSNFTLKIRSTKLEDSAMYFCASSLLNTIYFGEGSWLTVV.

CDR3 protein: CASSYNRGDEKLFF. Here the CDR3 DNA reads TGTGCCAGCAGCTATAACAGGGGAGACGAAAAACTGTTTTTT. The chain has TRBV7-2 and TRBJ1-4; 7 bases are a match to TRBD1. Germline-derived CDR1 and CDR2 are SGHTA and FQGNSA. V shed 4 bases, J shed 8 bases, and the junction held 7 bases outside the gene matches. The CDR3 spans 14 residues.

This clone has only a few counts. The chain employs TRBV29-1 and TRBJ2-1, with 8 bases matching TRBD1. Germline assignment: CDR1 SQVTM and CDR2 ANQGSEA. The CDR3 sequence is 15 residues long. Unmatched junction bases numbered 6, after V lost 0 bases and J lost 5 bases. The CDR3 bases are TGCAGCGTTGAAGAATGGACAGGGTCGGACAATGAGCAGTTCTTC. As protein: CSVEEWTGSDNEQFF.

The V call is TRBV6-5, the J call TRBJ2-1, with a possible D match to TRBD1 (6 bases). V dropped 6 bases and J dropped 0 bases, with 9 bases sitting between them. The CDR3 consists of 14 residues. Germline V gives CDR1 MNHEY, CDR2 SVGAGI. CDR3 sequence: CASRPDSSYNEQFF. The CDR3 DNA is TGTGCCAGCAGACCGGACAGCTCCTACAATGAGCAGTTCTTC.

This clone was seen a handful of times. The rearrangement joins TRBV5-1 to TRBJ2-1; 11 bases are shared with TRBD2. V was clipped by 0 bases and J by 2 bases; unmatched bases: 13. CDR1 is SGHRS, CDR2 YFSETQ, per germline. CDR3 size: 20 residues. The CDR3 reads CASSLAPGPIAGGAYNEQFF. In DNA form, the CDR3 reads TGCGCCAGCAGCTTGGCCCCAGGTCCCATAGCGGGAGGGGCCTACAATGAGCAGTTCTTC.

Here the CDR3 reads CASSPGTVRFHYEQYF. CDR3 in DNA: TGTGCCAGCAGTCCGGGGACAGTGAGATTTCACTACGAGCAGTACTTC. J is TRBJ2-7 and V is TRBV27; 7 nucleotides agree with TRBD1. V lost 5 bases and J lost 3; bases outside the gene matches: 13. The germline V gene encodes CDR1 MNHEY and CDR2 SMNVEV (reference sequence). CDR3 length: 16 residues.

The chain is built from TRBV20-1 and TRBJ2-7, with TRBD2 as a possible D gene (5 bases). CDR3 size: 15 residues. Trimming removed 3 bases at V and 4 bases at J, with 19 bases between. The germline V gene encodes CDR1 DFQATT and CDR2 SNEGSKA (reference sequence). The CDR3 nucleotides are TGCAGTGCTAGTCCCCGGACTCCCGGAGTGTACGAGCAGTACTTC. Protein sequence: CSASPRTPGVYEQYF.

The chain combines TRBV12-3 or TRBV12-4 with TRBJ2-2, with D possibly TRBD1 on 5 matching bases. V dropped 10 bases and J dropped 3 bases, with 9 bases sitting between them. CDR3 size: 12 residues. The CDR3 bases are TGTGCCACCAAAGGGGACACCGGGGAGCTGTTTTTT. It yields the protein CATKGDTGELFF.

V and J are TRBV10-2 and TRBJ2-1; 10 nucleotides agree with TRBD2. CDR1 and CDR2 (germline): WSHSY, SAAADI. The J segment lost 3 bases and the V segment lost 5 bases, leaving 4 bases of the junction unmatched. CDR3 length: 15 amino acids. CDR3 sequence reads: CASSLERGGYNEQFF. For the CDR3, the DNA is TGCGCCAGCAGTCTAGAGCGGGGGGGCTACAATGAGCAGTTCTTC.

The rearrangement links TRBV21-1 to TRBJ2-2; TRBD1, as called in the table, went unchecked against the DNA. TRBV21-1 is annotated as a pseudogene. This CDR3 contains 18 residues. Here the CDR3 reads CVSSNEGTRQGITGELFF. CDR3 bases: TGTGTCAGCAGCAACGAAGGTACAAGACAGGGTATAACCGGGGAGCTGTTTTTT.

The V call is TRBV4-1, the J call TRBJ1-6, with 7 bases matching TRBD1. With V trimmed by 0 bases and J by 17 bases, 19 bases remained unmatched. This CDR3 has 17 residues. Germline-derived CDR1 and CDR2 are MGHRA and YSYEKL. The CDR3 spells CASSQDIGDSLYEGFHF. As DNA, the CDR3 is TGCGCCAGCAGCCAAGACATCGGGGACAGCCTTTACGAAGGGTTCCACTTT.

The chain has TRBV5-6 and TRBJ1-1; 7 bases map to TRBD1. V shed 2 bases and J 5 bases; nucleotides not matched to a gene: 6. Germline V gene sequence: CDR1 SGHDT, CDR2 YYEEEE. The CDR3 sequence is 14 residues long. The DNA for the CDR3 is TGTGCCAGCAGCTTAACAGGGGATTGGACTGAAGCTTTCTTT. It translates to CASSLTGDWTEAFF. The variable domain in full, completed from reference TRBV5-6 and TRBJ1-1, reads DAGVTQSPTHLIKTRGQQVTLRCSPKSGHDTVSWYQQALGQGPQFIFQYYEEEERQRGNFPDRFSGHQFPNYSSELNVNALLLGDSALYLCASSLTGDWTEAFFGQGTRLTVV.

The chain has TRBV24-1 and TRBJ2-1, with 8 bases matching TRBD2. Germline CDR1 is KGHDR and CDR2 is SFDVKD. The CDR3 has 17 amino acids. V lost 3 bases and J lost 0; bases outside the gene matches: 6. CDR3 bases: TGTGCCACCAGTGATGGGAGCGGGGGAAGCTCCTACAATGAGCAGTTCTTC. It translates to CATSDGSGGSSYNEQFF.

V gene TRBV11-2 combines with J gene TRBJ2-3, with D possibly matching TRBD1 (5 bases). The CDR3 spans 15 residues. Trimming removed 5 bases at V and 1 base at J, with 13 bases between. Germline V gene data show CDR1 as SGHAT and CDR2 as FQNNGV. This chain's CDR3 is CASSPWGGGTDTQYF. CDR3 bases: TGTGCCAGCAGCCCCTGGGGCGGCGGCACAGATACGCAGTATTTT.

This clone has a handful of counts. The gene calls are TRBV7-8 and TRBJ2-2; the D gene is possibly TRBD2 (6 bases). Trimming stripped 5 bases from V and 0 bases from J, with 10 bases between. Per germline, CDR1 SGHVS and CDR2 FQNEAQ. The CDR3 extends over 15 amino acids. The CDR3 DNA is TGTGCCAGCAGCGTTAGCGGATCGAACACCGGGGAGCTGTTTTTT. Protein: CASSVSGSNTGELFF.

The chain couples TRBV9 to TRBJ1-2; D unresolved. V was shortened by 7 bases and J by 4 bases, with 8 bases between the two germline ends. CDR1 and CDR2 (germline): SGDLS, YYNGEE. The CDR3 spans 11 residues. The chain's CDR3 is CASGDAYGYTF. The CDR3 nucleotides are TGTGCCAGCGGAGACGCCTATGGCTACACCTTC.

The chain combines TRBV3-1 (or the pseudogene TRBV3-2) with TRBJ2-2, with TRBD2 matching 14 bases. V was pared by 4 bases and J by 8 bases, with 6 bases of the junction left unmatched. Germline V gene lookup returns CDR1 LGHDT and CDR2 YNNKEL (reference sequence). The CDR3 length is 16 residues. The CDR3 DNA sequence: TGTGCCAGCAGCCTGCGACTAGCGGGGGGGCCTGGGGAGCTGTTTTTT. Its translation: CASSLRLAGGPGELFF.